Following are 23 T cell receptor beta chains from one sample sequenced in a study of blood T cell repertoires in COVID-19. Sequencing used immunoSEQ multiplex PCR; TCRdb keeps in-frame clones, though not all of them. The sample records hundreds of thousands of clones, 88% being singletons. Sequencing was performed on PBMCs or T cells enriched from blood (not recorded which). The receptors derive from a woman between 55 and 75 years old who had recovered from COVID-19.

The genes are TRBV7-2 and TRBJ2-2; 11 nucleotides agree with TRBD2. Germline V gene data show CDR1 as SGHTA and CDR2 as FQGNSA. The junction had 13 bases not matched to a gene; V was cut back by 0 bases and J by 4 bases. This CDR3 comprises 20 residues. CDR3 sequence (DNA): TGTGCCAGCAGCTTAGCAGCGTGGTTTAGCGGGGGGGCCGGCACCGGGGAGCTGTTTTTT. Encoded protein: CASSLAAWFSGGAGTGELFF.

The chain joins TRBV5-6 to TRBJ2-2; 11 nucleotides agree with TRBD2. Germline assignment: CDR1 SGHDT and CDR2 YYEEEE. The CDR3 covers 18 residues. The V segment lost 4 bases and the J segment 1 base; nucleotides outside the gene matches: 9. The CDR3 region is CASSTTLLAGGNTGELFF. The CDR3 coding sequence is TGTGCCAGCAGCACCACCCTCCTAGCGGGGGGGAACACCGGGGAGCTGTTTTTT. Supplemented by reference TRBV5-6 and TRBJ2-2, the full variable domain reads DAGVTQSPTHLIKTRGQQVTLRCSPKSGHDTVSWYQQALGQGPQFIFQYYEEEERQRGNFPDRFSGHQFPNYSSELNVNALLLGDSALYLCASSTTLLAGGNTGELFFGEGSRLTVL.

This clone was seen a handful of times. This chain links TRBV23-1 with TRBJ1-4; tentative D call: TRBD1 (6 bases). TRBV23-1 falls under the ORF class, with uncertain function. This CDR3 has 15 residues. V lost 0 bases and J 7 bases, leaving 12 bases between the germline ends. CDR3 region: CASSQSPGESEKLFF. For the CDR3, the DNA is TGCGCCAGCAGTCAATCGCCAGGGGAGTCTGAAAAACTGTTTTTT.

V and J are TRBV2 and TRBJ2-5; D possibly corresponds to TRBD1 (6 bases). This CDR3 is 14 amino acids long. CDR1 is SNHLY and CDR2 is FYNNEI in the germline V gene. The V gene lost 4 bases and the J gene lost 3 bases, with 12 bases spanning the gap. The CDR3 region has the DNA TGTGCCAGCAGTGCCAGGGGTCCCAAAGAGACCCAGTACTTC. Its protein product is CASSARGPKETQYF.

V and J are TRBV20-1 and TRBJ1-2; the match to TRBD1 covers 9 bases. The CDR3 covers 15 residues. Germline CDR1 is DFQATT and CDR2 is SNEGSKA (reference sequence). Trimming removed 3 bases from V and 1 base from J; junction bases left unmatched: 6. The CDR3: CSASGTGPFNYGYTF. DNA of the CDR3: TGCAGTGCTAGTGGGACAGGGCCTTTTAACTATGGCTACACCTTC.

This chain links TRBV18 with TRBJ1-6, with D possibly TRBD1 on 5 matching bases. Germline V CDR1 and CDR2: KGHSH, LQKENI. The CDR3 is 15 residues long. V was pared by 5 bases and J by 9 bases, with 17 bases between. CDR3 region: CASSETNGGSSPLHF. CDR3 sequence (DNA): TGTGCCAGCTCAGAAACCAATGGGGGGAGTTCACCCCTCCACTTT.

The rearrangement joins TRBV5-1 to TRBJ1-1; D perhaps matches TRBD1 (5 bases). The CDR3 extends over 11 amino acids. V lost 5 bases and J 7 bases, leaving 9 bases between the germline ends. Per germline, CDR1 SGHRS and CDR2 YFSETQ. CDR3 region: CASREGIEAFF. CDR3 nucleotides: TGCGCCAGCAGGGAGGGGATTGAAGCTTTCTTT.

V usage is TRBV6-6 and J usage is TRBJ1-4; 7 bases are a match to TRBD1. The CDR3 has 14 residues. In germline, CDR1 is MNHNY, CDR2 SVGAGI (reference sequence). The J segment lost 5 bases and the V segment lost 6 bases, leaving 6 bases of the junction unmatched. CDR3 sequence (DNA): TGTGCCAGCAGCTCACAGGGGCCGAATGAAAAACTGTTTTTT. This translates into CASSSQGPNEKLFF.

This chain links TRBV12-5 with TRBJ1-3; maybe TRBD1 (6 bases). Trimming cost V 1 base and J 4 bases, with 26 bases left between them. This CDR3 spans 20 amino acids. Germline V gene lookup returns CDR1 LGHNT and CDR2 FRNRAP. The CDR3 DNA sequence: TGTGCTAGTGGTTTGGCAATAGGAGTAACTGGGGGGGGCATCGGAAACACCATATATTTT. Translation gives CASGLAIGVTGGGIGNTIYF.

The chain recombines TRBV27 with TRBJ2-7; D unclear. V shed 4 bases and J shed 0 bases, with 13 bases lying between them. The CDR3 loop spans 15 amino acids. CDR1 and CDR2 from the germline V gene are MNHEY and SMNVEV (reference sequence). The CDR3 loop is CASSYGASPSYEQYV. For the CDR3, the DNA is TGTGCCAGCAGTTATGGTGCCAGTCCCTCCTACGAGCAGTACGTC.

The chain carries TRBV7-2 and TRBJ2-3, with 10 bases identical to TRBD2. Germline CDR1 reads SGHTA; CDR2 reads FQGNSA. This CDR3 spans 17 amino acids. V dropped 1 base and J dropped 5; count of bases not matched to a gene: 9. Here the CDR3 reads CASSLETSGAPGDTQYF. CDR3 DNA: TGTGCCAGCAGCTTAGAAACTAGCGGGGCCCCGGGAGATACGCAGTATTTT.

V usage is TRBV19 and J usage is TRBJ1-5; D unclear. CDR3 length: 12 residues. CDR1 LNHDA and CDR2 SQIVND come from the germline V gene (reference sequence). The germline V and J ends were trimmed by 6 bases and 7 bases, with 10 bases remaining between them. The CDR3: CASRRSGQPQHF. Here the CDR3 DNA reads TGTGCCAGTAGGCGCAGCGGACAGCCCCAGCATTTT. Full variable domain (remainder filled in from reference TRBV19 and TRBJ1-5): DGGITQSPKYLFRKEGQNVTLSCEQNLNHDAMYWYRQDPGQGLRLIYYSQIVNDFQKGDIAEGYSVSREKKESFPLTVTSAQKNPTAFYLCASRRSGQPQHFGDGTRLSIL.

This chain connects TRBV5-1 to TRBJ2-2; a weak D match, TRBD1 (6 bases). Germline V gives CDR1 SGHRS, CDR2 YFSETQ. V was cut by 4 bases and J by 4 bases, with 11 bases left in between. The CDR3 is 14 amino acids. CDR3 protein: CASSVSRGTGELFF. The CDR3 DNA reads as TGCGCCAGCAGCGTTAGCAGGGGCACCGGGGAGCTGTTTTTT.

CDR3 DNA: TGTGCCAGTACCGAGACAGACACAGATACGCAGTATTTT. It translates to CASTETDTDTQYF. The V and J genes are TRBV19 and TRBJ2-3; D may be TRBD1 (5 bases). Looked up from germline, CDR1 is LNHDA and CDR2 is SQIVND (reference sequence). V was clipped by 7 bases and J by 2 bases, with 10 bases between them. The CDR3 is made up of 13 amino acids.

The rearrangement joins TRBV5-1 to TRBJ1-2, with D unresolved. Trimming cost V 4 bases and J 7 bases, with 20 bases left between them. Germline lookup yields CDR1 SGHRS and CDR2 YFSETQ. The CDR3 totals 15 residues. The CDR3 is CASSPTEGFLGGYTF. For the CDR3, the DNA is TGCGCCAGCAGCCCCACGGAGGGTTTTCTCGGTGGCTACACCTTC.

V usage is TRBV10-1 and J usage is TRBJ2-3, with D possibly being TRBD2 (6 bases). In germline, CDR1 is WNHNN, CDR2 SYGVQD (reference sequence). CDR3 length: 16 amino acids. Trimming removed 3 bases at V and 0 bases at J, with 13 bases between. The CDR3 spells CASSDMRGLSTDTQYF. The CDR3 DNA follows: TGCGCCAGCAGTGATATGCGGGGCCTTAGCACAGATACGCAGTATTTT.

The chain is built from TRBV18 and TRBJ2-7; the D gene is possibly TRBD1 (6 bases). The germline gives CDR1 KGHSH, CDR2 LQKENI. This CDR3 contains 16 residues. V was shortened by 6 bases and J by 2 bases, with 20 bases between the two germline ends. The CDR3 region has the DNA TGTGCCAGCTCCCCCGAGGGACAAGCGAATCCCTACGAGCAGTACTTC. It yields the protein CASSPEGQANPYEQYF.

V is TRBV27 and J is TRBJ1-5; D is unresolved. CDR3 size: 13 residues. V dropped 8 bases and J dropped 5 bases, with 13 bases sitting between them. Germline V gene data show CDR1 as MNHEY and CDR2 as SMNVEV (reference sequence). CDR3 nucleotides: TGTGCCAGCGCCGGGGTTGGAGATCAGCCCCAGCATTTT. Translating it yields CASAGVGDQPQHF.

The chain couples TRBV7-8 to TRBJ1-3; 10 bases map to TRBD1. V dropped 5 bases and J dropped 4; count of bases not matched to a gene: 8. CDR1 and CDR2 (germline): SGHVS, FQNEAQ. The CDR3 covers 16 residues. CDR3 coding DNA: TGTGCCAGCAGCCCAAGACAGGGGGCGCGAGGAAACACCATATATTTT. Amino acid sequence: CASSPRQGARGNTIYF.

The table lists this clone with a count of one. The genes are TRBV6-4 and TRBJ2-6; 8 bases fit TRBD2. This CDR3 is built from 17 residues. The germline V gene encodes CDR1 MRHNA and CDR2 SNTAGT. With V trimmed by 10 bases and J by 0 bases, 11 bases remained unmatched. The CDR3 protein is CATRAGGISSGANVLTF. In DNA, the CDR3 is TGTGCCACCCGTGCGGGGGGCATAAGCTCTGGGGCCAACGTCCTGACTTTC.

The chain uses TRBV5-8 and TRBJ1-4; 9 bases line up with TRBD1. From germline, CDR1 is SGHTS and CDR2 YDEGEE. The length of the CDR3 is 15 residues. V was pared by 4 bases and J by 8 bases, with 9 bases of the junction left unmatched. The CDR3 protein is CASSLGDRVYEKLFF. CDR3 nucleotide sequence: TGTGCCAGCAGCCTGGGGGACAGGGTGTACGAAAAACTGTTTTTT.

This rearrangement joins TRBV13 to TRBJ1-5, with D hard to call. Germline CDR1 reads PRHDT; CDR2 reads FYEKMQ (reference sequence). The V end was cut by 0 bases, the J end by 8 bases, with 14 bases between. The CDR3 totals 15 residues. The CDR3 spells CASSLGVGGEEPQHF. CDR3 coding DNA: TGTGCCAGCAGCTTAGGGGTTGGCGGTGAGGAGCCCCAGCATTTT.

The chain uses TRBV7-8 and TRBJ2-7; 7 bases agree with TRBD1. This CDR3 spans 14 amino acids. Losses at the gene ends were 8 bases for V and 2 bases for J; bases not matched to a gene: 9. Germline loops: CDR1 SGHVS, CDR2 FQNEAQ. In DNA, the CDR3 is TGTGCCAGCGCAATAGACAGGGCCGCCTACGAGCAGTACTTC. This gives the protein CASAIDRAAYEQYF.